This T cell receptor beta chain was recovered during a study of shared clonotypes between healthy human individuals. Points from the study as a whole: Generation of non-shared clonotypes was less probable than generation of clonotypes shared by all four donors. On the whole, naive subsets had larger estimated richness than memory subsets had.

Turning to this clone: Its target is unknown.

Once extracted for a subset, genomic DNA was divided evenly among several immunoSEQ plates. It was about 180 ng DNA, 30,000 or so T cell genomes, that sorted-subset replicate PCRs used. Using immunoSEQ multiplex PCR, the repertoire was profiled, and TCRdb retains in-frame clones only, with some absent. Of about 1,500,000 clones listed, around 97% are singletons. Sequenced material: naive CD4+ T cells sorted from blood. The subset here: CD45RA+ positively selected. This TCR was sampled from a man under 40 in good health.

CDR3 sequence: CASSSGLAGGADTQYF. The CDR3 nucleotides read TGTGCCAGCTCATCCGGACTAGCGGGAGGGGCAGATACGCAGTATTTT. The chain has TRBV18 and TRBJ2-3; 15 nucleotides align to TRBD2. Looked up from germline, CDR1 is KGHSH and CDR2 is LQKENI. Trimming removed 5 bases from V and 4 bases from J; junction bases left unmatched: 4. The CDR3 is 16 amino acids.